One sample yielded the 21 T cell receptor beta chains listed below, sequenced in a study of blood T cell repertoires in COVID-19. Sequencing was performed with immunoSEQ multiplex PCR; in TCRdb, only in-frame clones are kept and a portion is missing. The sample yields over 200,000 clones, 75% to 90% seen once. Sequencing was performed on PBMCs or T cells enriched from blood (not recorded which). Receptors originate from a man in his forties or fifties who had recovered from COVID-19.

In this sample, this clone turned up once. The rearrangement links TRBV27 to TRBJ2-7; 10 bases agree with TRBD2. The junction had 3 bases not matched to a gene; V was cut back by 5 bases and J by 2 bases. Per germline, CDR1 MNHEY and CDR2 SMNVEV (reference sequence). There are 14 residues in the CDR3. The CDR3 DNA is TGTGCCAGCAGTACACTAGCGGGGCCCTACGAGCAGTACTTC. It encodes CASSTLAGPYEQYF.

The rearrangement links TRBV7-2 to TRBJ2-5, with D maybe TRBD2 (6 bases). Germline-derived CDR1 and CDR2 are SGHTA and FQGNSA. The CDR3 contains 15 residues. Trimming took off 0 bases at V and 3 bases at J, with 11 bases between the two ends. DNA for the CDR3: TGTGCCAGCAGCTTAGCGCCGGGACTCGAAGAGACCCAGTACTTC. Translating it yields CASSLAPGLEETQYF.

The genes are TRBV19 and TRBJ1-5, with TRBD1 matching 9 bases. There are 15 residues in the CDR3. V shed 9 bases and J 1 base; nucleotides not matched to a gene: 7. Per the germline V gene, CDR1 is LNHDA and CDR2 is SQIVND (reference sequence). CDR3 residues: CASLPGQGSNQPQHF. CDR3 coding DNA: TGTGCCAGCTTACCGGGACAGGGAAGCAATCAGCCCCAGCATTTT.

The chain employs TRBV2 and TRBJ2-6; D unclear. Germline V gene lookup returns CDR1 SNHLY and CDR2 FYNNEI. The CDR3 consists of 16 residues. The germline V and J ends were trimmed by 4 bases and 3 bases, with 13 bases remaining between them. The CDR3 sequence: CASSGQVVGGANVLTF. For the CDR3, the DNA is TGTGCCAGCAGTGGCCAGGTAGTTGGTGGGGCCAACGTCCTGACTTTC. The variable domain in full, completed from reference TRBV2 and TRBJ2-6, reads EPEVTQTPSHQVTQMGQEVILRCVPISNHLYFYWYRQILGQKVEFLVSFYNNEISEKSEIFDDQFSVERPDGSNFTLKIRSTKLEDSAMYFCASSGQVVGGANVLTFGAGSRLTVL.

This chain's CDR3 is CASSHGAGSAGELFF. The CDR3 DNA is TGTGCCAGCAGCCACGGAGCGGGGTCCGCCGGGGAGCTGTTTTTT. The genes are TRBV3-1 (or the pseudogene TRBV3-2) and TRBJ2-2; 7 nucleotides agree with TRBD2. Germline loops: CDR1 LGHDT, CDR2 YNNKEL (reference sequence). This CDR3 spans 15 amino acids. V was pared by 3 bases and J by 6 bases, with 7 bases of the junction left unmatched.

V gene TRBV25-1 combines with J gene TRBJ1-2; D not resolved. Germline CDR1 and CDR2: MGHDK and SYGVNS. The CDR3 has 11 amino acids. V was cut by 8 bases and J by 4 bases, with 8 bases left in between. The CDR3 protein is CASSGGYGYTF. The DNA of the CDR3 is TGTGCCAGCTCGGGTGGCTATGGCTACACCTTC.

The chain employs TRBV2 and TRBJ1-6; D is uncertain. Trimming shortened V by 7 bases and J by 4 bases, and 11 bases separated the two germline ends. The CDR3 is 14 residues long. CDR1 SNHLY and CDR2 FYNNEI come from the germline V gene. CDR3 bases: TGTGCCAGCAAGAGGAATCCTTATAATTCACCCCTCCACTTT. It specifies CASKRNPYNSPLHF.

The genes are TRBV19 and TRBJ2-1; 13 nucleotides line up with TRBD2. Germline V CDR1 and CDR2: LNHDA, SQIVND (reference sequence). J was trimmed by 7 bases and V by 5 bases; bases with no gene match: 11. The CDR3 covers 17 residues. The CDR3 loop reads CASSPSRTSGRGNEQFF. The DNA of the CDR3 is TGTGCCAGTAGTCCAAGCCGTACTAGCGGGAGGGGTAATGAGCAGTTCTTC.

V gene TRBV30 combines with J gene TRBJ2-5; weak D call: TRBD1 (6 bases). With 2 bases removed from V and 5 bases from J, the gap between germline ends came to 12 bases. Germline-derived CDR1 and CDR2 are GTSNPN and SVGIG (reference sequence). This CDR3 region has 13 residues. CDR3 protein: CAWSTGSKETQYF. The CDR3 DNA sequence: TGTGCCTGGAGTACAGGGAGCAAGGAGACCCAGTACTTC.

The gene calls are TRBV10-3 and TRBJ1-2, with D perhaps matching TRBD1 (5 bases). CDR1 is ENHRY, CDR2 SYGVKD, per germline. Trimming stripped 4 bases from V and 6 bases from J, with 15 bases between. The length of the CDR3 is 14 residues. CDR3 bases: TGTGCCATCAGTGTCGGCAGGGTGGAAGATGGCTACACCTTC. Translating gives CAISVGRVEDGYTF.

This chain connects TRBV28 to TRBJ2-7; 7 positions match TRBD2. The CDR3 contains 14 residues. Germline CDR1 and CDR2: MDHEN and SYDVKM. Trimming took 7 bases from V and 6 from J; bases not matched to a gene: 12. The CDR3 protein is CASILGGSRSEQYF. The CDR3 DNA is TGTGCCAGCATCCTGGGGGGGAGTCGGTCCGAGCAGTACTTC.

The chain couples TRBV27 to TRBJ2-7, with unresolved D. The germline V gene has CDR1 MNHEY and CDR2 SMNVEV (reference sequence). The CDR3 has 13 residues. The V and J ends lost 1 base and 6 bases respectively, with 10 bases between them. This CDR3 reads CASSLFMAGEQYF. In nucleotides, the CDR3 is TGTGCCAGCAGTTTATTTATGGCTGGCGAGCAGTACTTC.

This rearrangement joins TRBV5-1 to TRBJ2-1; 9 bases align to TRBD1. The CDR3 is made up of 16 amino acids. Germline CDR1 reads SGHRS; CDR2 reads YFSETQ. V shed 0 bases, J shed 7 bases, and the junction held 8 bases outside the gene matches. The CDR3 DNA reads TGCGCCAGCAGCTTGGGAGGGACAGGGTATGGGAATGAGCAGTTCTTC. It yields the protein CASSLGGTGYGNEQFF.

The chain's CDR3 is CASSWDTPPRAFF. The CDR3 DNA sequence: TGTGCCAGCAGTTGGGACACCCCGCCACGAGCTTTCTTT. The V call is TRBV12-3 or TRBV12-4, the J call TRBJ1-1; possible D gene TRBD1, 6 bases. V was cut by 4 bases and J by 10 bases, with 16 bases left in between. The CDR3 is 13 amino acids.

This clone was observed a few times. This chain connects TRBV5-1 to TRBJ2-7; 12 positions match TRBD1. V gave up 0 bases and J gave up 5 bases; unmatched junction bases: 3. The CDR3 has 15 amino acids. Germline V gives CDR1 SGHRS, CDR2 YFSETQ. The CDR3 sequence is CASSLAGTGGDEQYF. CDR3 DNA: TGCGCCAGCAGCTTGGCCGGGACAGGGGGCGACGAGCAGTACTTC.

This clone was detected only once. The rearrangement links TRBV11-1 to TRBJ2-2; perhaps TRBD1 as D (6 bases). The germline CDR1 and CDR2 sequences are SGHAT and FQDESV (reference sequence). V shed 11 bases and J shed 6 bases, with 13 bases lying between them. The CDR3 has 12 amino acids. DNA of the CDR3: TGTGCCGAACAGGGAAATCCCGGGGAGCTGTTTTTT. Protein product: CAEQGNPGELFF.

The genes are TRBV6-1 and TRBJ2-5; TRBD1 might be the D (6 bases). CDR3 length: 14 residues. CDR1 is MNHNS, CDR2 SASEGT, per germline. V was cut by 0 bases and J by 4 bases, with 9 bases left in between. CDR3 sequence: CASSEARGGETQYF. The CDR3 DNA is TGTGCCAGCAGTGAAGCAAGAGGGGGAGAGACCCAGTACTTC.

The genes are TRBV28 and TRBJ1-2; D perhaps matches TRBD1 (5 bases). The V gene's germline CDR1 is MDHEN and CDR2 SYDVKM. The CDR3 spans 14 residues. V was shortened by 3 bases and J by 7 bases, with 15 bases between the two germline ends. In DNA, the CDR3 is TGTGCCAGCAGTTTTAGAGAGACCGGGGGTGGCTACACCTTC. Its translation: CASSFRETGGGYTF.

The chain carries TRBV30 and TRBJ2-7; unclear D gene. V was trimmed by 4 bases and J by 0 bases, leaving 7 bases between them. The CDR3 has 12 amino acids. Germline V gene data show CDR1 as GTSNPN and CDR2 as SVGIG (reference sequence). The CDR3 sequence: CAWTRSSYEQYF. Written as DNA, the CDR3 is TGTGCCTGGACCAGAAGCTCCTACGAGCAGTACTTC.

In this sample, this clone turned up once. V gene TRBV2 combines with J gene TRBJ1-1; tentative D call: TRBD1 (5 bases). Germline CDR1 is SNHLY and CDR2 is FYNNEI. V lost 5 bases, J lost 0 bases, and 13 bases lay in between. This CDR3 has 15 amino acids. The CDR3 loop reads CASSWGPFMNTEAFF. The CDR3 DNA is TGTGCCAGCAGTTGGGGCCCTTTCATGAACACTGAAGCTTTCTTT.

This sequence joins TRBV27 and TRBJ1-2; D ambiguous. The length of the CDR3 is 13 residues. Germline V gene lookup returns CDR1 MNHEY and CDR2 SMNVEV (reference sequence). V gave up 0 bases and J gave up 5 bases, with 7 bases separating them. CDR3 sequence: CASSLSSGYGYTF. CDR3 nucleotides: TGTGCCAGCAGTTTATCTTCGGGATATGGCTACACCTTC.